The present entry profiles one T cell receptor beta chain with its context. Its binding antigen is unknown. Base qualities are missing; no much larger clone stands one base away. For sequencing of the TCRbeta CDR3 region, genomic DNA was extracted from the sorted cells. The immunoSEQ Assay was used for sequencing of TCRbeta CDR3 regions. TCRdb mirrors the immuneACCESS table, restricted to in-frame sequences. Some clones are absent from its copies; in checked studies, under half trace to an unresolved V gene, and the reason for the others is unknown. The sample profile shows approximately 80,000 clones; about 92% of them were found once. 0.33% of the sample is taken by the ten largest. This sample is part of a study of OX40 agonist ivuxolimab in advanced cancers. Background on the whole study: Ivuxolimab, which targeted the costimulatory receptor OX40 (CD134), was an agonistic, fully human IgG2 monoclonal antibody. Intravenous ivuxolimab was administered to patients every 2 weeks at six dose levels: 0.01, 0.1, 0.3, 1.5, 3 and 10 mg/kg. Among the roughly 52 dose-escalation patients, 19 had hepatocellular carcinoma, 15 melanoma, 9 renal cell carcinoma and 9 head and neck cancer. In the dose-escalation cohort, nearly 85% of patients were male, and the mean age was roughly 60 years with a range of about 20 to 79. Prior anti-PD-1, anti-PD-L1 or anti-CTLA-4 therapy was permitted, and 40% of dose-escalation patients had received checkpoint inhibitors. Three dose-escalation patients achieved partial responses, one with hepatocellular carcinoma and two with cutaneous melanoma. Peripheral TCRbeta sequencing was intended to test whether TCR sequence diversity was altered and clonal T-cell expansion was caused by ivuxolimab. The monotherapy dose-escalation portion (N = 52 patients) of the phase I ivuxolimab trial is reported in the paper. Results and caveats for the whole study, not just this receptor: After ivuxolimab, CD8+ T cells had more expanded clones than CD4+ T cells on average. In the 0.1-3.0 mg/kg groups, partial responders had among the lowest normalized peripheral clonal expansion, particularly in CD8+ T cells. Clonal expansion of both CD4+ and CD8+ blood T cells was observed from baseline to week 6 at doses 0.1 to 3.0 mg/kg. The antigen specificity of the clonally expanded peripheral T cells was not determined. Low levels of normalized T-cell clonal expansion were also seen in some patients who did not respond.

Patients with a history of autoimmune disease or receiving systemic immunosuppression were excluded from the trial. In every dose cohort, peripheral blood was drawn for TCR sequencing at baseline, cycle 4 day 1, and cycle 7 day 1. Samples came from an open-label, multicenter, first-in-human phase I dose-escalation trial of ivuxolimab. Adults with locally advanced or metastatic melanoma, renal cell, hepatocellular, or head and neck squamous cell carcinoma were enrolled in the trial. Before TCR sequencing, CD4+ T cells and CD8+ T cells were sorted from peripheral blood as separate populations. This TCR was sampled from an adult with an advanced solid tumor such as melanoma, head and neck, liver or kidney cancer. The sequences come from CD4+ or CD8+ T cells sorted from blood, collected in a trial of the OX40 agonist ivuxolimab.

The nucleotide sequence is given as TGTGCCAGCAGTACGTATTTCGGGGCTAGCGGGGGCACGGATAATGAGCAGTTCTTC. Translation gives CASSTYFGASGGTDNEQFF. In this chain, TRBV27 is recombined with TRBJ2-1, and 10 junction bases match TRBD2. Unmatched junction bases come to 20, with V trimmed by 5 bases and J by 7 bases. The germline V gene (reference sequence) sets CDR1 to MNHEY and CDR2 to SMNVEV. Counted from cysteine to phenylalanine, this CDR3 has 19 amino acids. Only the CDR3 DNA stays, 57 bases, in frame from base 1.